These 27 T cell receptor beta chains came from one sample sequenced in a study of cytomegalovirus exposure and HLA in healthy donors. The PCR ran on 60 Vbeta and 13 Jbeta primers. Some clones are missing from TCRdb's copy, which holds only in-frame ones; the method was immunoSEQ multiplex PCR. The sample consists of around 120,000 clones, approximately 68% of them appearing once. Material for sequencing was PBMCs. Every receptor here comes from a man younger than 45 in good health and CMV-seropositive.

The chain carries TRBV10-1 and TRBJ2-5; TRBD1 aligns across 7 bases. The CDR3 is 15 residues long. CDR1 is WNHNN and CDR2 is SYGVQD in the germline V gene (reference sequence). V dropped 0 bases and J dropped 4; count of bases not matched to a gene: 5. CDR3 amino acids: CASSESDTGVETQYF. DNA for the CDR3: TGCGCCAGCAGTGAGTCAGACACAGGGGTAGAGACCCAGTACTTC.

This clone turned up a few times. V and J are TRBV11-2 and TRBJ2-7, with 7 bases identical to TRBD1. Germline trimming cut 4 bases from V and 7 bases from J; bases unmatched to any gene: 13. The CDR3 is 15 residues long. Germline-derived CDR1 and CDR2 are SGHAT and FQNNGV. DNA for the CDR3: TGTGCCAGCAGCTCAAGGGTCACAGGGGTTGGGGAGCAGTACTTC. This codes for CASSSRVTGVGEQYF.

The J gene is TRBJ2-1, the V gene TRBV6-5; TRBD2 matches at 9 bases. J gave up 13 bases and V 2 bases, and 15 bases lay outside the gene matches. This CDR3 is built from 16 residues. Germline V gene lookup returns CDR1 MNHEY and CDR2 SVGAGI. The CDR3 spells CASSYGLTSGQIGQFF. The CDR3 region has the DNA TGTGCCAGCAGTTACGGTTTGACTAGCGGTCAAATAGGACAGTTCTTC.

The chain combines TRBV29-1 with TRBJ1-1; 8 positions match TRBD1. The trim removed 5 bases at V and 4 bases at J, leaving 18 bases unmatched. Germline CDR1 and CDR2: SQVTM and ANQGSEA. This CDR3 region has 17 residues. The CDR3 loop reads CSVSEQGAVLWGTEAFF. The CDR3 bases are TGCAGCGTTTCGGAGCAGGGGGCGGTCCTTTGGGGCACTGAAGCTTTCTTT.

The chain is built from TRBV6-5 and TRBJ1-4, with D possibly TRBD1 on 5 matching bases. From germline, CDR1 is MNHEY and CDR2 SVGAGI. CDR3 length: 15 amino acids. Trimming shortened V by 5 bases and J by 0 bases, and 10 bases separated the two germline ends. Here the CDR3 DNA reads TGTGCCAGCAGTCAGGGATACGCAACTAATGAAAAACTGTTTTTT. It yields the protein CASSQGYATNEKLFF.

The rearrangement uses TRBV11-1 and TRBJ2-4; 8 bases line up with TRBD2. Germline trimming cut 1 base from V and 6 bases from J; bases unmatched to any gene: 11. Germline-derived CDR1 and CDR2 are SGHAT and FQDESV (reference sequence). This CDR3 contains 17 residues. As DNA, the CDR3 is TGTGCCAGCAGCTTAGACTTCGGGAGGGGCGGGAGAAACATTCAGTACTTC. This gives the protein CASSLDFGRGGRNIQYF.

The chain couples TRBV6-6 to TRBJ1-1, with 9 bases that match TRBD1. The CDR3 consists of 16 residues. Unmatched junction bases numbered 13, after V lost 6 bases and J lost 5 bases. CDR1 and CDR2 from the germline V gene are MNHNY and SVGAGI (reference sequence). CDR3: CASSRILLGQGTEAFF. The CDR3 DNA is TGTGCCAGCAGCCGCATACTTCTCGGACAGGGGACTGAAGCTTTCTTT.

The chain has TRBV6-1 and TRBJ2-7; TRBD2 is a possible D gene (5 bases). This CDR3 spans 13 amino acids. V lost 8 bases to trimming and J lost 7 bases, with 18 bases between them. Germline V gene lookup returns CDR1 MNHNS and CDR2 SASEGT. The chain's CDR3 is CASGSVRSSEQYF. The CDR3 region has the DNA TGTGCCAGCGGGAGCGTACGGAGCTCTGAGCAGTACTTC.

CDR3 amino acids: CASSYRGSNEKLFF. In DNA, the CDR3 is TGCGCCAGCAGCTACAGGGGGAGTAATGAAAAACTGTTTTTT. The gene calls are TRBV4-3 and TRBJ1-4; 8 bases map to TRBD1. V lost 5 bases to trimming and J lost 4 bases; unmatched junction nucleotides: 3. This CDR3 has 14 residues. Germline lookup yields CDR1 LGHNA and CDR2 YSLEER.

The chain combines TRBV9 with TRBJ1-1; 8 positions match TRBD1. The CDR3 contains 17 residues. Germline V gene data show CDR1 as SGDLS and CDR2 as YYNGEE. The trim removed 0 bases at V and 1 base at J, leaving 8 bases unmatched. In nucleotides, the CDR3 is TGTGCCAGCAGCGTAGAATGGTGGGGACAGGAGAACACTGAAGCTTTCTTT. It is translated as CASSVEWWGQENTEAFF.

The chain links TRBV2 to TRBJ2-2; no reliable D call. Germline values: CDR1 SNHLY, CDR2 FYNNEI. The CDR3 is 13 residues long. The V gene lost 6 bases and the J gene lost 6 bases, with 11 bases spanning the gap. This chain's CDR3 is CASRLPRSGELFF. In DNA, the CDR3 is TGTGCCAGCAGATTACCTAGGTCCGGGGAGCTGTTTTTT.

This sequence joins TRBV7-6 and TRBJ2-2, with 7 bases fitting TRBD2. The CDR3 spans 17 residues. Unmatched junction bases numbered 12, after V lost 4 bases and J lost 4 bases. Germline V gene sequence: CDR1 SGHVS, CDR2 FNYEAQ. Written as DNA, the CDR3 is TGTGCCAGCAGCTCTACATGGGGGAGGGGAGGCACCGGGGAGCTGTTTTTT. It is translated as CASSSTWGRGGTGELFF.

The chain recombines TRBV4-1 with TRBJ1-5; D unclear. Germline CDR1 MGHRA, CDR2 YSYEKL. V was cut by 4 bases and J by 3 bases, with 7 bases left in between. The CDR3 is made up of 13 amino acids. The CDR3 reads CASSRRDNQPQHF. CDR3 coding DNA: TGCGCCAGCAGCCGCCGAGACAATCAGCCCCAGCATTTT.

The CDR3 sequence is CATSRELGGLTYEQYF. CDR3 in DNA: TGTGCCACCAGCAGAGAGTTAGGGGGTTTAACGTACGAGCAGTACTTC. The chain links TRBV15 to TRBJ2-7, with D maybe TRBD1 (6 bases). The CDR3 spans 16 residues. The V and J ends lost 0 bases and 4 bases respectively, with 16 bases between them. Germline CDR1 reads LNHNV; CDR2 reads YYDKDF (reference sequence). The whole variable domain, remainder taken from reference TRBV15 and TRBJ2-7, is DAMVIQNPRYQVTQFGKPVTLSCSQTLNHNVMYWYQQKSSQAPKLLFHYYDKDFNNEADTPDNFQSRRPNTSFCFLDIRSPGLGDTAMYLCATSRELGGLTYEQYFGPGTRLTVT.

The genes are TRBV2 and TRBJ2-5; 9 bases fit TRBD2. The DNA matches TRBJ2-7 better at its end, which makes the J call doubtful. The CDR3 is made up of 14 amino acids. Germline assignment: CDR1 SNHLY and CDR2 FYNNEI. CDR3 protein: CASKGLAVTYEQYF. The CDR3 DNA is TGTGCCAGCAAGGGACTAGCTGTAACCTACGAGCAGTACTTC.

The chain links TRBV4-2 to TRBJ2-1, with 8 nucleotides matching TRBD2. CDR3 length equals 16 residues. The junction had 5 bases not matched to a gene; V was cut back by 1 base and J by 3 bases. CDR1 is LGHNA and CDR2 is YNFKEQ in the germline V gene. As DNA, the CDR3 is TGTGCCAGCAGCCAAGTGCTTCTAGCGGGCTACAATGAGCAGTTCTTC. Translated, it gives CASSQVLLAGYNEQFF.

The chain uses TRBV11-1 and TRBJ2-7; 15 nucleotides agree with TRBD2. The CDR3 consists of 16 residues. Trimming cost V 7 bases and J 4 bases; bases outside gene matches: 8. Germline CDR1 SGHAT, CDR2 FQDESV (reference sequence). The CDR3 nucleotides are TGTGCCAGCACCCCCCATGGGACTAGCGGGAGGTACGAGCAGTACTTC. Protein sequence: CASTPHGTSGRYEQYF.

This clone has just a few counts. The chain recombines TRBV5-1 with TRBJ2-5; 9 bases are a match to TRBD2. This CDR3 region has 15 residues. Germline CDR1 SGHRS, CDR2 YFSETQ. Trimming removed 4 bases from V and 2 bases from J; junction bases left unmatched: 6. For the CDR3, the DNA is TGCGCCAGCAGCATACTGACTAGCGGACAAGAGACCCAGTACTTC. This gives the protein CASSILTSGQETQYF.

V is TRBV18 and J is TRBJ1-4; 7 positions match TRBD1. CDR1 and CDR2 from the germline V gene are KGHSH and LQKENI. With 4 bases clipped from V and 4 bases from J, the junction kept 0 bases outside the gene matches. CDR3 size: 13 residues. As DNA, the CDR3 is TGTGCCAGCTCACGGGACAGTAATGAAAAACTGTTTTTT. Protein product: CASSRDSNEKLFF. The variable domain in full, with the rest retrieved from reference TRBV18 and TRBJ1-4, is NAGVMQNPRHLVRRRGQEARLRCSPMKGHSHVYWYRQLPEEGLKFMVYLQKENIIDESGMPKERFSAEFPKEGPSILRIQQVVRGDSAAYFCASSRDSNEKLFFGSGTQLSVL.

The gene calls are TRBV7-9 and TRBJ2-7, with D unresolved. This CDR3 spans 14 amino acids. Germline V gives CDR1 SEHNR, CDR2 FQNEAQ (reference sequence). Trimming shortened V by 1 base and J by 2 bases, and 9 bases separated the two germline ends. The CDR3 sequence: CASSLVGRTYEQYF. Written as DNA, the CDR3 is TGTGCCAGCAGCTTAGTCGGCAGGACCTACGAGCAGTACTTC.

V usage is TRBV6-4 and J usage is TRBJ2-3; TRBD2 is a possible D gene (5 bases). This CDR3 is built from 11 residues. Trimming took 6 bases from V and 6 from J, leaving 7 bases between them. Germline V gene sequence: CDR1 MRHNA, CDR2 SNTAGT. The CDR3: CASRSGDTQYF. For the CDR3, the DNA is TGTGCCAGCAGATCGGGGGATACGCAGTATTTT.

This clone was recorded a few times. The V gene is TRBV5-4, the J gene TRBJ2-1, with D possibly matching TRBD2 (6 bases). The CDR3 consists of 16 residues. Germline V CDR1 and CDR2: SGHNT, YYREEE (reference sequence). Trimming shortened V by 4 bases and J by 2 bases, and 16 bases separated the two germline ends. CDR3 sequence: CASSLKVVAAYNEQFF. CDR3 sequence (DNA): TGTGCCAGCAGCCTAAAGGTAGTAGCGGCCTACAATGAGCAGTTCTTC.

J is TRBJ2-4 and V is TRBV5-1, with D tentatively TRBD1 (5 bases). Trimming cost V 0 bases and J 9 bases, with 16 bases left between them. The germline V gene has CDR1 SGHRS and CDR2 YFSETQ. The length of the CDR3 is 15 residues. CDR3 sequence reads: CASSLDPGLGVIQYF. The CDR3 DNA is TGCGCCAGCAGCTTGGATCCAGGGTTAGGAGTCATTCAGTACTTC.

The chain links TRBV2 to TRBJ1-2; weak D call: TRBD1 (6 bases). The CDR3 contains 11 residues. Trimming pared 6 bases from V and 6 bases from J, leaving 8 bases between. The germline gives CDR1 SNHLY, CDR2 FYNNEI. The CDR3 reads CASRYRDGYTF. Written as DNA, the CDR3 is TGTGCCAGCAGGTACAGGGATGGCTACACCTTC.

J is TRBJ1-5 and V is TRBV18, with D perhaps TRBD1 (5 bases). Trimming removed 4 bases at V and 10 bases at J, with 20 bases between. There are 15 residues in the CDR3. In germline, CDR1 is KGHSH, CDR2 LQKENI. CDR3 in amino acids: CASSQTQGGSGPQHF. The CDR3 DNA sequence: TGTGCCAGCTCACAAACGCAGGGTGGTTCCGGACCCCAGCATTTT.

V is TRBV5-1 and J is TRBJ2-7, with a weak D call TRBD2 (6 bases). V was pared by 2 bases and J by 0 bases, with 9 bases between. Germline V gene sequence: CDR1 SGHRS, CDR2 YFSETQ. This CDR3 has 14 residues. CDR3 protein: CASSFGGTSYEQYF. For the CDR3, the DNA is TGCGCCAGCAGCTTCGGGGGAACCTCCTACGAGCAGTACTTC.

The chain recombines TRBV14 with TRBJ1-2; D might be TRBD1 (6 bases). CDR1 is SGHDN and CDR2 is FVKESK in the germline V gene. The germline V and J ends were trimmed by 1 base and 6 bases, with 9 bases remaining between them. The CDR3 loop spans 13 amino acids. The CDR3 is CASSQAGVHGYTF. The CDR3, as DNA: TGTGCCAGCAGCCAAGCAGGGGTCCATGGCTACACCTTC.